This T cell receptor (beta chain) is drawn from a study of CD8+CD57+ T cells in acquired aplastic anemia. About the study: The study obtained an average of 3.2 ug of DNA from sorted CD4+ and CD8+ cells.

The CDR3 spans 16 residues. From germline, CDR1 is KGHDR and CDR2 SFDVKD. Genomic DNA, serving as template, underwent TCR beta VDJ and CDR3 profiling. TCRdb recomputed calls from the reads with MiXCR, one row per CDR3 protein. The sample contains around 430,000 distinct CDR3 sequences, about a third of which appear only once. The sequenced patients had an expansion of CD8+CD57+ cells seen by flow cytometry. In regard to this clonotype: An end of the junction differs from the germline gene, which may be a read error.

Material for sequencing was sorted CD4+, CD8+, or CD8+CD57+ T cells (not recorded which) from PBMCs. The clonotype comes from a human donor with aplastic anemia. The V gene is TRBV24-1, the J gene TRBJ2-1, with 8 positions matching TRBD2. The CDR3 nucleotides read TGTGCCACCAGTGATTTAACAGCGGGAGCGCACAATGAGCAGCTCTTC. Translation gives CATSDLTAGAHNEQLF.